Sequencing of this T cell receptor (beta chain) was carried out in a study of OX40 agonist ivuxolimab in advanced cancers. Across the whole study: Ivuxolimab, which patients received intravenously every 2 weeks, was dosed at 0.01 to 10 mg/kg. Of the participants, approximately 36% had some prior anti-PD-1, anti-PD-L1 or anti-CTLA-4 therapy, which was allowed. The study, taken as a whole, reports: Averaged across samples, CD8+ T cells carried more expanded clones than CD4+ did. Specificity for antigen went undetermined in the expanded peripheral T cells.

A few counts support this clone. Its antigen remains unidentified. Germline V gene lookup returns CDR1 MNHNY and CDR2 SVGAGI (reference sequence). The V gene lost 6 bases and the J gene lost 6 bases, with 17 bases spanning the gap. The CDR3 extends over 14 amino acids. TCRdb keeps only in-frame clones here, not all; method: immunoSEQ multiplex PCR. Of about 69,000 clones detected, roughly 89% appear once; the ten largest clones hold about 10%. The starting material was CD4+ or CD8+ T cells sorted from blood, obtained in a trial of the OX40 agonist ivuxolimab. The sequence came from an adult with an advanced solid tumor such as melanoma, head and neck, liver or kidney cancer. This sequence joins TRBV6-6 and TRBJ1-2; D perhaps matches TRBD1 (5 bases). The CDR3 DNA is TGTGCCAGCAGCCAGCAGGGTGGTAAACATGGCTACACCTTC. Its protein is CASSQQGGKHGYTF.